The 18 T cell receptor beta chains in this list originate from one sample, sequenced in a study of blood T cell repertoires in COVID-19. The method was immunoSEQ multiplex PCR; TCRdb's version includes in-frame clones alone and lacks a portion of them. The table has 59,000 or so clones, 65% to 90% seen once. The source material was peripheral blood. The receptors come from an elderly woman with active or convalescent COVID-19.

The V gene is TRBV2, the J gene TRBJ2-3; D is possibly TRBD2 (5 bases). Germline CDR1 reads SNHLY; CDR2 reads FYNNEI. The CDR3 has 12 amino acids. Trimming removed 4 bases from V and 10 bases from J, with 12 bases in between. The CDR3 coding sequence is TGTGCCAGCAGTGGGGAACTAGTTTCGCAGTATTTT. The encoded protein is CASSGELVSQYF.

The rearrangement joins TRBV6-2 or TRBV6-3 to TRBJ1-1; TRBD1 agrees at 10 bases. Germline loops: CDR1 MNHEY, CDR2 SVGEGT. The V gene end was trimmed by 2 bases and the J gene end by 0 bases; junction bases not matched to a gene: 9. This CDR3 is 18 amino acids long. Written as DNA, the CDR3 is TGTGCCAGCAGTTACCAGGCGACAGGGGGCCATGTGAACACTGAAGCTTTCTTT. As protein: CASSYQATGGHVNTEAFF.

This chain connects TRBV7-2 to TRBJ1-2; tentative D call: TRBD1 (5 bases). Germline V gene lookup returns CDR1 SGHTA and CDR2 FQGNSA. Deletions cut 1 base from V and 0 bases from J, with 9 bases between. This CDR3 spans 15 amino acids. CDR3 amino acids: CASSLGQQPNYGYTF. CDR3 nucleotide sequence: TGTGCCAGCAGCTTAGGACAGCAGCCTAACTATGGCTACACCTTC.

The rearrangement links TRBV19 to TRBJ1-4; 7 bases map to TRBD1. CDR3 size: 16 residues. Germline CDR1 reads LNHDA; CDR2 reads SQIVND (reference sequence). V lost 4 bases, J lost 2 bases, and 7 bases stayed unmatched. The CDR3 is CASSTTGAGTNEKLFF. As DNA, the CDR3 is TGTGCCAGTAGTACTACAGGGGCCGGGACTAATGAAAAACTGTTTTTT.

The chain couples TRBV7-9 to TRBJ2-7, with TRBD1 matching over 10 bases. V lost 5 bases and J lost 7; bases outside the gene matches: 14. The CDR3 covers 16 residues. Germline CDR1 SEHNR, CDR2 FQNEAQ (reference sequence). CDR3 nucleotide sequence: TGTGCCAGCAGCCAAGTTGCCGGACAGGGGGTTTTAGAGCAGTACTTC. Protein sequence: CASSQVAGQGVLEQYF.

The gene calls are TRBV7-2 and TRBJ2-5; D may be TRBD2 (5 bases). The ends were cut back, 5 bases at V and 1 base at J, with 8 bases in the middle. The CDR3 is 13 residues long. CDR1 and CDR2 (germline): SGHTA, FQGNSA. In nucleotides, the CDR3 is TGTGCCAGCAGCCCGAGGGCCCAAGAGACCCAGTACTTC. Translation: CASSPRAQETQYF.

The CDR3 DNA sequence: TGCGCCAGCAGTCCGGAACAGCCGACCGGGGAGCTGTTTTTT. This gives the protein CASSPEQPTGELFF. The V gene is TRBV23-1, the J gene TRBJ2-2; D is unresolved. TRBV23-1 is an open reading frame whose function is uncertain. This CDR3 region has 14 residues. Trimming shortened V by 4 bases and J by 5 bases, and 11 bases separated the two germline ends.

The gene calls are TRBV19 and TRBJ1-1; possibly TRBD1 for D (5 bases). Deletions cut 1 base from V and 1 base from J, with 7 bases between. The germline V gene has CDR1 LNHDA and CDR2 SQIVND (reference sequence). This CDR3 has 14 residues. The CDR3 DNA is TGTGCCAGTAGTATAGTTACAGGGAACACTGAAGCTTTCTTT. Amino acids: CASSIVTGNTEAFF. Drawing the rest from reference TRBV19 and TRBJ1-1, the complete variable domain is DGGITQSPKYLFRKEGQNVTLSCEQNLNHDAMYWYRQDPGQGLRLIYYSQIVNDFQKGDIAEGYSVSREKKESFPLTVTSAQKNPTAFYLCASSIVTGNTEAFFGQGTRLTVV.

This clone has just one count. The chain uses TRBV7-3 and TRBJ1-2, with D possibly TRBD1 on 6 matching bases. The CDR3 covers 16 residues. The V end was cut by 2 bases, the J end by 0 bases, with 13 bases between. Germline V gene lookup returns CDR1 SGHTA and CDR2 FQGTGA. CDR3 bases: TGTGCCAGCAGCTTACCCACGGACAGCGCTAACTATGGCTACACCTTC. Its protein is CASSLPTDSANYGYTF.

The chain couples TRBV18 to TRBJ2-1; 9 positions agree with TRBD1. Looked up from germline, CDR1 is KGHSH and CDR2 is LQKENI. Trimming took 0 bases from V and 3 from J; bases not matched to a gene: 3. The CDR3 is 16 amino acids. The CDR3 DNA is TGTGCCAGCTCACCACCAGGGACAGGGTTCTACAATGAGCAGTTCTTC. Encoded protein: CASSPPGTGFYNEQFF.

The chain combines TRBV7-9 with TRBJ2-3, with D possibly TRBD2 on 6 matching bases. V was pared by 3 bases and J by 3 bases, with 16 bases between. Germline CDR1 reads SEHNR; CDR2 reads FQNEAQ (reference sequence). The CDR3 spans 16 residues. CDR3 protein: CASSLGLAGRTDTQYF. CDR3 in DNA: TGTGCCAGCAGCTTGGGGTTGGCGGGGAGGACAGATACGCAGTATTTT.

The DNA for the CDR3 is TGTGCCAGCAGCACAGACAGGGGGCTCGATGAGCAGTTCTTC. Protein sequence: CASSTDRGLDEQFF. V is TRBV7-9 and J is TRBJ2-1, with 10 bases that match TRBD1. This CDR3 is built from 14 residues. Looked up from germline, CDR1 is SEHNR and CDR2 is FQNEAQ (reference sequence). V gave up 5 bases and J gave up 8 bases; unmatched junction bases: 6.

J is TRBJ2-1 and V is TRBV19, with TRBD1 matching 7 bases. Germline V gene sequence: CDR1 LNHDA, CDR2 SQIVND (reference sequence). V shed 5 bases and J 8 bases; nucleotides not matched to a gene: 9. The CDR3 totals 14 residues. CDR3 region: CASSAQGSGDEQFF. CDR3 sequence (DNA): TGTGCCAGTAGTGCACAGGGGAGTGGTGATGAGCAGTTCTTC.

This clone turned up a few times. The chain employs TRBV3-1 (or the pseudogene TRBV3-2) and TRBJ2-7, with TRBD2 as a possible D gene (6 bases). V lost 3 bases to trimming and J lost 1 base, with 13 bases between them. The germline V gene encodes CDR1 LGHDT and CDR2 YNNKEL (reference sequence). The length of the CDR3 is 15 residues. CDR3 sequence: CASSQSGGESYEQYF. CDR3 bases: TGTGCCAGCAGCCAGTCCGGGGGAGAGTCCTACGAGCAGTACTTC.

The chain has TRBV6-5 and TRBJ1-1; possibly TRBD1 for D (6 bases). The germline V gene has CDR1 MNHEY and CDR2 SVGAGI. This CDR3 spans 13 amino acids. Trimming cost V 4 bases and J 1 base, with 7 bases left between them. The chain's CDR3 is CASSLQGNTEAFF. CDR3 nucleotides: TGTGCCAGCAGTTTACAGGGGAACACTGAAGCTTTCTTT.

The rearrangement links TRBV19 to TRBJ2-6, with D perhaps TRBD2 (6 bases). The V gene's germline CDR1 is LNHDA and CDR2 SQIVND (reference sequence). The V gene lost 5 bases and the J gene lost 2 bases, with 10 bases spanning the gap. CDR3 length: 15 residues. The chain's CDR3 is CASSDGRTGANVLTF. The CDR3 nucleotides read TGTGCCAGTAGTGATGGGAGGACTGGGGCCAACGTCCTGACTTTC.

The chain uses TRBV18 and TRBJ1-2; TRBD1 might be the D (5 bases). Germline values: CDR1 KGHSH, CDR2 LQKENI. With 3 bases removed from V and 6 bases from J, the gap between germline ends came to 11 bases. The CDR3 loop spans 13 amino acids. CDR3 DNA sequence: TGTGCCAGCTCACCGACGACAGAGAATGGCTACACCTTC. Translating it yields CASSPTTENGYTF.

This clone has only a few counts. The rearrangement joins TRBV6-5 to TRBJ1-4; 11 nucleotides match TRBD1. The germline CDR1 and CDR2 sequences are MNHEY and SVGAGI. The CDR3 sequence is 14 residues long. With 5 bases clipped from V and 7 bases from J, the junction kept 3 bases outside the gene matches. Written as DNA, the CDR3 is TGTGCCAGCAGTCCAGGGACAGGGGGTGAAAAACTGTTTTTT. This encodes CASSPGTGGEKLFF.